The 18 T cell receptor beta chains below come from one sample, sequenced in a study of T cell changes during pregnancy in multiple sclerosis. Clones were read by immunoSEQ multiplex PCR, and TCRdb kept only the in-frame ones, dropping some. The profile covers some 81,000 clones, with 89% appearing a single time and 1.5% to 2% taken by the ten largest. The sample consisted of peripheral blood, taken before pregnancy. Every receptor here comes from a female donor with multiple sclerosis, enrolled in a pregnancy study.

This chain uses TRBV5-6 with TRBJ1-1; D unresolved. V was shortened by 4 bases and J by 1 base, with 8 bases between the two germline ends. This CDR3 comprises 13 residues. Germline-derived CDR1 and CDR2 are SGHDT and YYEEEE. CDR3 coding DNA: TGTGCCAGCAGCCCCGGGTGGAACACTGAAGCTTTCTTT. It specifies CASSPGWNTEAFF.

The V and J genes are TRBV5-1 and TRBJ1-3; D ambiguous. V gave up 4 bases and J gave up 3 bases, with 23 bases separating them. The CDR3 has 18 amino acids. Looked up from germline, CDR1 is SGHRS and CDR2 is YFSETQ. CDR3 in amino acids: CASSPASIQTDFGNTIYF. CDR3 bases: TGCGCCAGCAGCCCGGCGAGTATCCAGACGGACTTTGGAAACACCATATATTTT. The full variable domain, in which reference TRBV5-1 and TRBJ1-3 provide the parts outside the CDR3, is KAGVTQTPRYLIKTRGQQVTLSCSPISGHRSVSWYQQTPGQGLQFLFEYFSETQRNKGNFPGRFSGRQFSNSRSEMNVSTLELGDSALYLCASSPASIQTDFGNTIYFGEGSWLTVV.

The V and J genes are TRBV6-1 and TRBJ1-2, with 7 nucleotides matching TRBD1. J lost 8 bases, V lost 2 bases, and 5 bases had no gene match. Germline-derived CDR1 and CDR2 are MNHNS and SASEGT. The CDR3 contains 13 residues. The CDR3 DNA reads TGTGCCAGCAGTGAATGGGACAGCGGGGGCTACACCTTC. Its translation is CASSEWDSGGYTF.

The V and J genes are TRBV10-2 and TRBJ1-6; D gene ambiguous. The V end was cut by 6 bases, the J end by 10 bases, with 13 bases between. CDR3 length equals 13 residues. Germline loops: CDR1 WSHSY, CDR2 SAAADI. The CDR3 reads CASRPNRESPLHF. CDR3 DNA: TGCGCCAGCAGGCCAAACAGAGAATCACCCCTCCACTTT.

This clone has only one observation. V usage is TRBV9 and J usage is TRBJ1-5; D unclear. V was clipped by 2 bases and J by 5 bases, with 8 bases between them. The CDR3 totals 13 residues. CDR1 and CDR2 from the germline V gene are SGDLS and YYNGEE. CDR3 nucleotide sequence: TGTGCCAGCAGCGTGACGGAGTATCAGCCCCAGCATTTT. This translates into CASSVTEYQPQHF. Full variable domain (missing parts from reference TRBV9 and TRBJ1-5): DSGVTQTPKHLITATGQRVTLRCSPRSGDLSVYWYQQSLDQGLQFLIQYYNGEERAKGNILERFSAQQFPDLHSELNLSSLELGDSALYFCASSVTEYQPQHFGDGTRLSIL.

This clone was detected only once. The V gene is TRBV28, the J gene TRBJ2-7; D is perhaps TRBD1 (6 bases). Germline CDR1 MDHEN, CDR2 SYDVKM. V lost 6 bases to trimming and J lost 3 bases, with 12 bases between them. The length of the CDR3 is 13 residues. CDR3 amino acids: CASSRDTLYEQYF. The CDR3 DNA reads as TGTGCCAGCAGCCGGGACACCCTCTACGAGCAGTACTTC. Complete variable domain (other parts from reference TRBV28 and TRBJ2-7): DVKVTQSSRYLVKRTGEKVFLECVQDMDHENMFWYRQDPGLGLRLIYFSYDVKMKEKGDIPEGYSVSREKKERFSLILESASTNQTSMYLCASSRDTLYEQYFGPGTRLTVT.

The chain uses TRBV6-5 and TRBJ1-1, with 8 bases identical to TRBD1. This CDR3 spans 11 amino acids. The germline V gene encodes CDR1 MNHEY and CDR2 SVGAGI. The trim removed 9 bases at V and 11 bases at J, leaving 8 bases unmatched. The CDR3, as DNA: TGTGCCAGTTCGAAAGGACAGGGTGCTTTCTTT. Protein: CASSKGQGAFF.

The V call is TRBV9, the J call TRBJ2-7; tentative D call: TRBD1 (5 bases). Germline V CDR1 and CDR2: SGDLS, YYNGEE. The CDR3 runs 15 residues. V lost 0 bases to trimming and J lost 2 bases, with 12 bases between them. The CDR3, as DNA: TGTGCCAGCAGCGTAGGACAGAATTGGGCCTACGAGCAGTACTTC. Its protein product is CASSVGQNWAYEQYF.

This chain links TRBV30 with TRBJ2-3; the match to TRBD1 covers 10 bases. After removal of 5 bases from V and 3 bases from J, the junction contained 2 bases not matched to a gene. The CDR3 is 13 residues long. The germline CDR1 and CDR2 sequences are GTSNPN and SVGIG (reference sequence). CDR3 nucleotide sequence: TGTGCCTGGGGGACAGGGGCAACAGATACGCAGTATTTT. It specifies CAWGTGATDTQYF.

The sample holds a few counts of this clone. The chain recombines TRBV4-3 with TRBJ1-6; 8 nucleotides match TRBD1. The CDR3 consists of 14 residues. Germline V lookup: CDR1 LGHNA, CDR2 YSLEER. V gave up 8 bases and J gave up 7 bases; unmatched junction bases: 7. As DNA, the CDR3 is TGCGCCAGCTCGATCGACAGGGGCAATTCACCCCTCCACTTT. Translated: CASSIDRGNSPLHF.

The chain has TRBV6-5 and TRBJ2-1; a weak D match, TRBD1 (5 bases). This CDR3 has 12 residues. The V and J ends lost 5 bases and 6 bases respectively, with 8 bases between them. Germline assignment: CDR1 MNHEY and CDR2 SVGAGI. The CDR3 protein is CASSKDSNEQFF. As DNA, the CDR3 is TGTGCCAGCAGTAAAGACAGCAATGAGCAGTTCTTC.

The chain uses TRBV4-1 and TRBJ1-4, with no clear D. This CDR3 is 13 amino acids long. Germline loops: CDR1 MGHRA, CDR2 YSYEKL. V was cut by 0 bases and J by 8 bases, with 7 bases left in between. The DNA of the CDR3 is TGCGCCAGCAGCCAAGATCATCGGGAAAAACTGTTTTTT. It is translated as CASSQDHREKLFF.

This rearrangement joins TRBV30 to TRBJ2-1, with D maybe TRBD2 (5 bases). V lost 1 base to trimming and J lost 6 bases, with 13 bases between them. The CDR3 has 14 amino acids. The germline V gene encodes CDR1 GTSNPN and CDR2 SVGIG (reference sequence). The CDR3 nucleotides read TGTGCCTGGAGTGCCTCGGGGAATCGCAATGAGCAGTTCTTC. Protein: CAWSASGNRNEQFF.

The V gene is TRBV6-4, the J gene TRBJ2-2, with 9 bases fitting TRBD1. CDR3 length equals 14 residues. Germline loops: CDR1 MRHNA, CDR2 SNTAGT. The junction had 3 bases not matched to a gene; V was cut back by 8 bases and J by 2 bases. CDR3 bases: TGTGCCAGCCGGGACAGGGTCAACACCGGGGAGCTGTTTTTT. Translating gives CASRDRVNTGELFF.

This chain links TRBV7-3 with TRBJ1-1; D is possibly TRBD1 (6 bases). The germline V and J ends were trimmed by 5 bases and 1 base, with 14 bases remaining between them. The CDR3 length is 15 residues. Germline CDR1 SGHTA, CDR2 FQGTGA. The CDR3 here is CASSPITGPNTEAFF. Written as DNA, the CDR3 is TGTGCCAGCAGCCCGATAACAGGGCCGAACACTGAAGCTTTCTTT.

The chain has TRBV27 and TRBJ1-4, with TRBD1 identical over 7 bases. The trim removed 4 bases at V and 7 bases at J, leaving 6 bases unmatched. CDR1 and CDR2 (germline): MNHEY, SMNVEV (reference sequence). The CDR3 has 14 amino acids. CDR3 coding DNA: TGTGCCAGCAGTTCGACAGGGCGGCTTGAAAAACTGTTTTTT. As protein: CASSSTGRLEKLFF.

In DNA, the CDR3 is TGTGCCAGCAGCCACGCCGCCAGGGGGGAGGCTTTCTTT. It codes for CASSHAARGEAFF. The chain is built from TRBV7-2 and TRBJ1-1; TRBD1 aligns across 7 bases. From germline, CDR1 is SGHTA and CDR2 FQGNSA. The CDR3 covers 13 residues. J lost 11 bases, V lost 5 bases, and 11 bases had no gene match.

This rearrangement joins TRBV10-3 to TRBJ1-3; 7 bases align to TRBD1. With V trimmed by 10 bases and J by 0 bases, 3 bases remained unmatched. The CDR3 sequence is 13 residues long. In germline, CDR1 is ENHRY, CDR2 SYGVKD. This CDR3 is CATGQISGNTIYF. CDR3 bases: TGTGCCACGGGACAGATCTCTGGAAACACCATATATTTT.